This T cell receptor (beta chain) was observed in a study of type 1 regulatory T cells. TCRdb used MiXCR to reprocess the reads, holding one entry per CDR3 protein. The sample has 75,000 to 100,000 distinct CDR3 sequences; around a third are singletons. This clonotype was counted once. Unmatched junction bases numbered 1, after V lost 2 bases and J lost 2 bases. Germline V gene sequence: CDR1 SGHTA, CDR2 FQGNSA. CDR3 length: 15 residues. This chain joins TRBV7-2 and TRBJ2-1; 9 nucleotides line up with TRBD2. This TCR was recovered from a human donor in good health. Sequencing was carried out using CD4+ T cells, either the whole sample or a sorted fraction (not recorded which). CDR3 in DNA: TGTGCCAGCAGCTTAAGCGGGAGGCCCTACAATGAGCAGTTCTTC. Translated, it gives CASSLSGRPYNEQFF.